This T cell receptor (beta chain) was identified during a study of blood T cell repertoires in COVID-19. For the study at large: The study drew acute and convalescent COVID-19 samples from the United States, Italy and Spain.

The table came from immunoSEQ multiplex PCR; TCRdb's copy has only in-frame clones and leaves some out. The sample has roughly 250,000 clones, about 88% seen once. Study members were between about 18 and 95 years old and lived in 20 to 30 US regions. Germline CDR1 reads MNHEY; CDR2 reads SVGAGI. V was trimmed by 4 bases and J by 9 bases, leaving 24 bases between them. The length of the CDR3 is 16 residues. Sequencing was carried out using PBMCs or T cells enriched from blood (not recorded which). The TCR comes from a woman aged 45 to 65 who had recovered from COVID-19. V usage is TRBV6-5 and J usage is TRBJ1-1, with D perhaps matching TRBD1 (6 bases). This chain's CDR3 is CASSSRTNPGERKAFF. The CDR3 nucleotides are TGTGCCAGCAGTTCTCGAACCAATCCAGGGGAGCGGAAAGCTTTCTTT.